One sample yielded the 22 T cell receptor beta chains listed below, sequenced in a study of CD8+CD57+ T cells in acquired aplastic anemia. Genomic DNA provided the template from which TCR beta VDJ and CDR3 profiles were obtained. TCRdb reprocessed the reads with MiXCR, giving one entry per CDR3 protein. The sample holds some 120,000 distinct CDR3 sequences, 58% seen once. Only patients with CD8+CD57+ cell expansion on flow cytometry were chosen for sequencing. The sequencing input was sorted CD4+, CD8+, or CD8+CD57+ T cells (not recorded which) from PBMCs. Every receptor here comes from a human donor with aplastic anemia.

This chain uses TRBV9 with TRBJ1-1; no clear D gene. The CDR3 consists of 13 residues. Between the trimmed V and J ends, which lost 0 bases and 11 bases, there was a span of 14 bases. The V gene's germline CDR1 is SGDLS and CDR2 YYNGEE. This chain's CDR3 is CASSVGEGVGAFF. The CDR3, as DNA: TGTGCCAGCAGCGTAGGGGAGGGAGTAGGGGCTTTCTTT.

This clonotype occurred many times. This chain links TRBV29-1 with TRBJ1-2; 10 nucleotides align to TRBD1. This CDR3 has 15 residues. V shed 4 bases and J 2 bases; nucleotides not matched to a gene: 7. Germline CDR1 reads SQVTM; CDR2 reads ANQGSEA. In DNA, the CDR3 is TGCAGCGTTGTTTTATTGGGACAGGGGAACTATGGCTACACCTTC. Its translation: CSVVLLGQGNYGYTF.

A note on this clonotype: As the CDR3 is not closed by the conserved phenylalanine or tryptophan, this likely results from a read error. The rearrangement links TRBV20-1 to TRBJ2-7; D is unclear. The CDR3 consists of 13 residues. The V end lost 2 bases, the J end lost 0 bases, and 8 bases lay between the germline ends. Germline loops: CDR1 DFQATT, CDR2 SNEGSKA (reference sequence). The CDR3 here is CSARSPPSYEQYL. The CDR3 region has the DNA TGCAGTGCTAGATCTCCCCCCTCCTACGAGCAGTACCTC.

The CDR3 region is CATSDWSAGQAQYF. The CDR3 DNA sequence: TGTGCCACCAGTGACTGGTCGGCGGGGCAAGCCCAGTACTTC. The chain recombines TRBV24-1 with TRBJ2-1, with a possible D match to TRBD2 (6 bases). The J call could be wrong; TRBJ2-5 is a better fit for the DNA end. Germline V gene data show CDR1 as KGHDR and CDR2 as SFDVKD. The CDR3 runs to 14 residues.

The V gene is TRBV7-6, the J gene TRBJ2-1; D is uncertain. CDR3 length: 11 amino acids. Trimming pared 5 bases from V and 5 bases from J, leaving 4 bases between. Germline lookup yields CDR1 SGHVS and CDR2 FNYEAQ. CDR3 region: CASSEDNEQFF. In DNA, the CDR3 is TGTGCCAGCAGCGAGGACAATGAGCAGTTCTTC.

This clonotype was detected once. It may be a read error: a sequence one base away is much more abundant. CDR3 sequence reads: CASSFGTRTGSFRTEDFF. Here the CDR3 DNA reads TGCGCCAGCAGCTTTGGAACTCGGACAGGGTCTTTTAGGACTGAAGATTTCTTT. The chain employs TRBV5-1 and TRBJ1-1; 8 bases map to TRBD1. In germline, CDR1 is SGHRS, CDR2 YFSETQ. The CDR3 has 18 amino acids. The entire variable domain, with the rest obtained from reference TRBV5-1 and TRBJ1-1, is as follows: KAGVTQTPRYLIKTRGQQVTLSCSPISGHRSVSWYQQTPGQGLQFLFEYFSETQRNKGNFPGRFSGRQFSNSRSEMNVSTLELGDSALYLCASSFGTRTGSFRTEDFFGQGTRLTVV.

V and J are TRBV11-2 and TRBJ2-1, with 8 bases matching TRBD1. Per germline, CDR1 SGHAT and CDR2 FQNNGV. The trim removed 5 bases at V and 2 bases at J, leaving 8 bases unmatched. This CDR3 has 16 residues. This CDR3 is CASSPRTGTPYNEQFF. In nucleotides, the CDR3 is TGTGCCAGCAGCCCAAGGACAGGGACGCCCTACAATGAGCAGTTCTTC.

This clonotype was observed a few times. A much larger clone lies a single base off, so this may be a read error. The chain employs TRBV4-3 and TRBJ2-7; D remains unclear. The germline V and J ends were trimmed by 1 base and 3 bases, with 13 bases remaining between them. The CDR3 totals 15 residues. Per germline, CDR1 LGHNA and CDR2 YSLEER. The CDR3 loop reads CASSQAGERGYEQYF. DNA for the CDR3: TGCGCCAGCAGCCAAGCCGGCGAGCGAGGCTACGAGCAGTACTTC.

This clonotype appeared a single time. The chain couples TRBV19 to TRBJ1-5, with D possibly TRBD1 on 5 matching bases. The CDR3 consists of 17 residues. Trimming shortened V by 3 bases and J by 1 base, and 16 bases separated the two germline ends. Germline CDR1 reads LNHDA; CDR2 reads SQIVND (reference sequence). The chain's CDR3 is CASSIFSRGPSNQPQHF. CDR3 in DNA: TGTGCCAGTAGTATCTTTAGTCGGGGACCGAGCAATCAGCCCCAGCATTTT.

The rearrangement links TRBV19 to TRBJ1-4, with TRBD1 matching over 9 bases. After removal of 6 bases from V and 7 bases from J, the junction contained 18 bases not matched to a gene. This CDR3 region has 18 residues. Germline V gene lookup returns CDR1 LNHDA and CDR2 SQIVND (reference sequence). Here the CDR3 reads CASSRPGQGHPESEKLFF. For the CDR3, the DNA is TGTGCCAGTAGCCGCCCGGGACAGGGCCACCCGGAGAGTGAAAAACTGTTTTTT.

This clonotype has just one count. Just one base apart from a much larger clone, this may be a read error. The chain carries TRBV7-2 and TRBJ2-5; TRBD2 matches 12 bases. The CDR3 is 16 amino acids. CDR1 and CDR2 from the germline V gene are SGHTA and FQGNSA. Written as DNA, the CDR3 is TGCGCCAGCAGCCGAGGGGCTAGCGGGGGGGTAGAGACCCAGTACTTC. This encodes CASSRGASGGVETQYF.

The J gene is TRBJ2-5, the V gene TRBV5-4, with 7 bases lining up with TRBD2. CDR3 length equals 16 residues. The germline V gene encodes CDR1 SGHNT and CDR2 YYREEE (reference sequence). J was trimmed by 5 bases and V by 4 bases; bases with no gene match: 14. The CDR3 DNA sequence: TGTGCCAGCAGCAGCGGCATCACATGGGAGGGGGAGACCCAGTACTTC. This sequence encodes CASSSGITWEGETQYF.

In this sample, this clonotype turned up a few times. The chain recombines TRBV11-1 with TRBJ1-2; D is uncertain. Germline lookup yields CDR1 SGHAT and CDR2 FQDESV (reference sequence). With 3 bases removed from V and 3 bases from J, the gap between germline ends came to 20 bases. This CDR3 contains 17 residues. The CDR3, as DNA: TGTGCCAGCAGCTTTCCCACTCTCTCGGAGGGTGACTATGGCTACACCTTC. It specifies CASSFPTLSEGDYGYTF.

The V call is TRBV5-1, the J call TRBJ2-7, with 8 bases fitting TRBD1. The CDR3 has 15 amino acids. V gave up 4 bases and J gave up 6 bases; unmatched junction bases: 12. Germline V gene sequence: CDR1 SGHRS, CDR2 YFSETQ. The CDR3, as DNA: TGCGCCAGCAGCCGGGTAGGACAGGGAGGCCTCGAGCAGTACTTC. It encodes CASSRVGQGGLEQYF.

This sequence joins TRBV20-1 and TRBJ2-2; D is possibly TRBD1 (6 bases). The V end was cut by 3 bases, the J end by 4 bases, with 12 bases between. CDR1 is DFQATT and CDR2 is SNEGSKA in the germline V gene (reference sequence). The CDR3 sequence is 14 residues long. CDR3 in DNA: TGCAGTGCTAGGAAGACAGGAGGCACCGGGGAGCTGTTTTTT. Translating gives CSARKTGGTGELFF.

Note on this clonotype: An end of the junction differs from the germline gene, which may be a read error. The CDR3 here is CSSSPGGRNQPQHF. CDR3 bases: TGTTCCAGCAGCCCGGGGGGGCGGAATCAGCCCCAGCATTTT. This chain connects TRBV25-1 to TRBJ1-5, with D perhaps TRBD1 (6 bases). The CDR3 has 14 residues. Germline V lookup: CDR1 MGHDK, CDR2 SYGVNS.

This rearrangement joins TRBV20-1 to TRBJ2-7; D gene uncertain. Germline loops: CDR1 DFQATT, CDR2 SNEGSKA (reference sequence). The CDR3 is 14 residues long. V lost 2 bases, J lost 2 bases, and 13 bases lay in between. The CDR3 protein is CSARREGSTYEQYF. The CDR3 region has the DNA TGCAGTGCTAGAAGGGAAGGTAGTACCTACGAGCAGTACTTC.

This clonotype was observed at least ten times. CDR3: CASRRVATNEKLFF. In DNA form, the CDR3 reads TGTGCCTCGAGGCGGGTTGCAACTAATGAAAAACTGTTTTTT. This rearrangement joins TRBV28 to TRBJ1-4; D unclear. V lost 11 bases and J lost 0, with 13 bases in between. Germline values: CDR1 MDHEN, CDR2 SYDVKM. The CDR3 has 14 amino acids.

The chain recombines TRBV19 with TRBJ1-5; D may be TRBD1 (5 bases). Germline CDR1 reads LNHDA; CDR2 reads SQIVND (reference sequence). The germline V and J ends were trimmed by 4 bases and 5 bases, with 15 bases remaining between them. The CDR3 extends over 15 amino acids. The CDR3 sequence: CASSTRGRGDQPQHF. The CDR3 coding sequence is TGTGCCAGTAGTACACGGGGTAGAGGGGATCAGCCCCAGCATTTT.

This clonotype is a singleton in its sample. The J gene is TRBJ1-4, the V gene TRBV20-1, with 8 positions matching TRBD1. The germline CDR1 and CDR2 sequences are DFQATT and SNEGSKA (reference sequence). V lost 0 bases and J lost 7; bases outside the gene matches: 4. This CDR3 is 14 amino acids long. In nucleotides, the CDR3 is TGCAGTGCTAGAGACGTACAGGGGGGTGAAAAACTGTTTTTT. This encodes CSARDVQGGEKLFF.

J is TRBJ1-4 and V is TRBV10-3; 9 positions agree with TRBD1. This CDR3 has 15 residues. With 3 bases clipped from V and 8 bases from J, the junction kept 7 bases outside the gene matches. Germline values: CDR1 ENHRY, CDR2 SYGVKD. The CDR3 DNA follows: TGTGCCATCAGTGATTCCGGGACAGGGAACGAAAAACTGTTTTTT. Translation gives CAISDSGTGNEKLFF.

This clonotype has more than one count but fewer than ten. The chain carries TRBV2 and TRBJ2-7; weak D call: TRBD2 (6 bases). Germline V lookup: CDR1 SNHLY, CDR2 FYNNEI. CDR3 length: 11 residues. Deletions cut 8 bases from V and 3 bases from J, with 8 bases between. The CDR3 protein is CASGGGYEQYF. CDR3 in DNA: TGTGCCAGCGGGGGAGGCTACGAGCAGTACTTC.